This T cell receptor (beta chain) was sequenced during a study of Ad26.COV2.S vaccination and SARS-CoV-2 variants. This CDR3 region has 14 residues. With V trimmed by 5 bases and J by 1 base, 2 bases remained unmatched. CDR1 is SNHLY and CDR2 is FYNNEI in the germline V gene. The repertoire was sequenced with immunoSEQ multiplex PCR; TCRdb's copy has only in-frame clones and lacks some. The data show 250,000 to 300,000 clones, around 87% seen once. Noted treatment: about 20 received Ad26.COV2.S at low or high dose, single or two shots; about 5 received placebo; per-sample allocation not given. Samples came from day 63 after the first vaccine or placebo injection. It was Wuhan-strain SARS-CoV-2 spike that the Ad26 vaccine vector expressed. In regard to this clone: Other DNA sequences in the same sample also yield this CDR3.

The J gene is TRBJ2-1, the V gene TRBV2; TRBD2 aligns across 7 bases. The sequences come from peripheral blood, collected in a trial of Ad26.COV2.S vaccine versus placebo. The TCR originated in a person aged 18 to 65 who received the Ad26.COV2.S COVID-19 vaccine or a placebo. The CDR3 DNA reads as TGTGCCAGCAGTACGGGGGGATCCTACAATGAGCAGTTCTTC. Its translation is CASSTGGSYNEQFF. Supplemented by reference TRBV2 and TRBJ2-1, the full variable domain reads EPEVTQTPSHQVTQMGQEVILRCVPISNHLYFYWYRQILGQKVEFLVSFYNNEISEKSEIFDDQFSVERPDGSNFTLKIRSTKLEDSAMYFCASSTGGSYNEQFFGPGTRLTVL.